Listed below are T cell receptor beta chains from one sample, sequenced in a study of cytomegalovirus exposure and HLA in healthy donors. TCRdb keeps only in-frame clones here, not all; method: immunoSEQ multiplex PCR. The sample gives fewer than 350,000 clones, around 89% of which show up once; over 0.85% is in the top ten. Specimen: PBMCs. The origin of the receptors is a woman aged 18-29 years in good health and CMV-seronegative. The CDR3 runs from the conserved cysteine through the conserved F or W. D genes are given only for firm matches. Part of the rows lack a size; the others show once, few, many or a class for expanded clones.

d_gene: .; abundance: .; v_gene: TRBV2; j_gene: TRBJ1-6; CDR3nt: TGTGCCAGCAAGGTAGACACCTTGAATTCACCCCTCCACTTT; CDR3aa: CASKVDTLNSPLHF
d_gene: TRBD1; abundance: .; v_gene: TRBV11-2; j_gene: TRBJ1-1; CDR3nt: TGTGCCAGCAGCTACCCTACAGGGGGCCGTTTTGAAGCTTTCTTT; CDR3aa: CASSYPTGGRFEAFF
d_gene: .; abundance: .; v_gene: TRBV10-3; j_gene: TRBJ1-1; CDR3nt: TGTGCCATCAGTCTACAGGGTAACGGCGAAGCTTTCTTT; CDR3aa: CAISLQGNGEAFF
d_gene: TRBD2; abundance: .; v_gene: TRBV14; j_gene: TRBJ2-2; CDR3nt: TGTGCCAGCAGCCGCGGACTAGCGGGAGAGGCCGGGGAGCTGTTTTTT; CDR3aa: CASSRGLAGEAGELFF
d_gene: TRBD1; abundance: .; v_gene: TRBV28; j_gene: TRBJ2-5; CDR3nt: TGTGCCAGCAGAAGCGTGACAGGGGGCGCCGGCCTCGGCGAGACCCAGTACTTC; CDR3aa: CASRSVTGGAGLGETQYF
d_gene: .; abundance: .; v_gene: TRBV18; j_gene: TRBJ1-4; CDR3nt: TGTGCCAGCTCACTTTGGGACACTGAAAAACTGTTTTTT; CDR3aa: CASSLWDTEKLFF
d_gene: TRBD1; abundance: .; v_gene: TRBV6-5; j_gene: TRBJ2-7; CDR3nt: TGTGCCAGCAGGAGGGGACAGGGCTCCTACGAGCAGTACTTC; CDR3aa: CASRRGQGSYEQYF
d_gene: TRBD2; abundance: once; v_gene: TRBV6-5; j_gene: TRBJ2-1; CDR3nt: TGTGCCACCAGAACCCGGGAGGGCCACTATGAGCAGTTCTTC; CDR3aa: CATRTREGHYEQFF
d_gene: .; abundance: .; v_gene: TRBV19; j_gene: TRBJ1-5; CDR3nt: TGTGCCAGTAGCCGCCTCGAAGCTATCGTTAGCAATCAGCCCCAGCATTTT; CDR3aa: CASSRLEAIVSNQPQHF
d_gene: .; abundance: few; v_gene: TRBV28; j_gene: TRBJ2-7; CDR3nt: TGTGCCAGCAGTTCCCCGCTAGCCACCTACGAGCAGTACTTC; CDR3aa: CASSSPLATYEQYF
d_gene: .; abundance: .; v_gene: TRBV27; j_gene: TRBJ1-1; CDR3nt: TGTGCCAGCAGTTTATGGGGCAGACGGCGTCAGAACACTGAAGCTTTCTTT; CDR3aa: CASSLWGRRRQNTEAFF
d_gene: TRBD1; abundance: .; v_gene: TRBV28; j_gene: TRBJ2-7; CDR3nt: TGTGCCAGCAGTTTTCGGGACAGAACCTACGAGCAGTACTTC; CDR3aa: CASSFRDRTYEQYF
d_gene: TRBD1; abundance: .; v_gene: TRBV27; j_gene: TRBJ1-5; CDR3nt: TGTGCCAGCAGTAACGACAGGGGGCCGGGCAATCAGCCCCAGCATTTT; CDR3aa: CASSNDRGPGNQPQHF
d_gene: TRBD1; abundance: .; v_gene: TRBV10-3; j_gene: TRBJ2-6; CDR3nt: TGTGCCACCGACAGGGGGCTCCCTGGGGCCAACGTCCTGACTTTC; CDR3aa: CATDRGLPGANVLTF
d_gene: .; abundance: once; v_gene: TRBV28; j_gene: TRBJ1-5; CDR3nt: TGTGCCAGCAGTTTCCCCGGTCGGGGATATAGCAATCAGCCCCAGCATTTT; CDR3aa: CASSFPGRGYSNQPQHF
d_gene: .; abundance: .; v_gene: TRBV18; j_gene: TRBJ1-3; CDR3nt: TGTGCCAGCTCATCCGGACCGGGGGGAAACACCATATATTTT; CDR3aa: CASSSGPGGNTIYF
d_gene: .; abundance: .; v_gene: TRBV5-1; j_gene: TRBJ1-2; CDR3nt: TGCGCCAGCAGCCCGGGAGGTAACAGGCTTGGCTACACCTTC; CDR3aa: CASSPGGNRLGYTF
d_gene: .; abundance: .; v_gene: TRBV7-6; j_gene: TRBJ2-1; CDR3nt: TGTGCCAGCAGCACCAGGGGTCAGAATGAGCAGTTCTTC; CDR3aa: CASSTRGQNEQFF
d_gene: .; abundance: .; v_gene: TRBV4-1; j_gene: TRBJ1-2; CDR3nt: TGCGCCAGCAGCCAGGTACAGGGAGTTACTAACTATGGCTACACCTTC; CDR3aa: CASSQVQGVTNYGYTF
d_gene: TRBD2; abundance: .; v_gene: TRBV7-9; j_gene: TRBJ2-1; CDR3nt: TGTGCCAGCAGCATACTAGCGGGAGCCTACAATGAGCAGTTCTTC; CDR3aa: CASSILAGAYNEQFF
d_gene: TRBD1; abundance: .; v_gene: TRBV7-8; j_gene: TRBJ2-7; CDR3nt: TGTGCCAGCAGGAGCGGAATGGGACAGCGAGCCTACGAGCAGTACTTC; CDR3aa: CASRSGMGQRAYEQYF
d_gene: TRBD1; abundance: .; v_gene: TRBV27; j_gene: TRBJ1-4; CDR3nt: TGTGCCAGCAGTTTAACAGGGGTAAATGAAAAACTGTTTTTT; CDR3aa: CASSLTGVNEKLFF
d_gene: .; abundance: .; v_gene: TRBV5-1; j_gene: TRBJ1-1; CDR3nt: TGCGCCAGCAGCTTACCGAGACAGCAAGAAGCTTTCTTT; CDR3aa: CASSLPRQQEAFF
d_gene: TRBD2; abundance: .; v_gene: TRBV6-6; j_gene: TRBJ2-3; CDR3nt: TGTGCCAGCAGTTACGGGGACCCCGGGACTAAAGATACGCAGTATTTT; CDR3aa: CASSYGDPGTKDTQYF
d_gene: .; abundance: .; v_gene: TRBV5-1; j_gene: TRBJ2-7; CDR3nt: TGCGCCAGCAGCTTGGTCGCAGGGAACCCGCAGTACTTC; CDR3aa: CASSLVAGNPQYF
d_gene: .; abundance: .; v_gene: TRBV7-3; j_gene: TRBJ2-5; CDR3nt: TGTGCCAGCAGCCGACAGGTACAAGAGACCCAGTACTTC; CDR3aa: CASSRQVQETQYF
d_gene: .; abundance: .; v_gene: TRBV7-2; j_gene: TRBJ2-7; CDR3nt: TGTGCCAGCAGCTCATTCACGGGATTCCACTACGAGCAGTACTTC; CDR3aa: CASSSFTGFHYEQYF
d_gene: .; abundance: .; v_gene: TRBV9; j_gene: TRBJ2-7; CDR3nt: TGTGCCAGCAGCGTCCGGGACAACTCCTACGAGCAGTACTTC; CDR3aa: CASSVRDNSYEQYF
d_gene: TRBD2; abundance: .; v_gene: TRBV28; j_gene: TRBJ2-7; CDR3nt: TGTGCCAGCAGTTCCCCTAGCGGGAGATTCTACGAGCAGTACTTC; CDR3aa: CASSSPSGRFYEQYF
d_gene: .; abundance: few; v_gene: TRBV7-9; j_gene: TRBJ2-1; CDR3nt: TGTGCCAGCAGCTTAGCGGACTGGGCACTCTTCTACAATGAGCAGTTCTTC; CDR3aa: CASSLADWALFYNEQFF
d_gene: TRBD1; abundance: .; v_gene: TRBV7-3; j_gene: TRBJ2-6; CDR3nt: TGTGCCAGCAGCCCAGGGGGCAGGTCTGGGGCCAACGTCCTGACTTTC; CDR3aa: CASSPGGRSGANVLTF
d_gene: TRBD1; abundance: .; v_gene: TRBV5-4; j_gene: TRBJ2-2; CDR3nt: TGTGCCAGCAGCAAAACAGGGGGCATCCGTCCCGGGGAGCTGTTTTTT; CDR3aa: CASSKTGGIRPGELFF
d_gene: .; abundance: once; v_gene: TRBV30; j_gene: TRBJ2-7; CDR3nt: TGTGCCTGGAGTGTAGGAGCTCGGACACGATACGAGCAGTACTTC; CDR3aa: CAWSVGARTRYEQYF
d_gene: .; abundance: once; v_gene: TRBV28; j_gene: TRBJ2-5; CDR3nt: TGTGCCAGCAGTCCGCTCCCCCGTCCGGGACTTTTTATTAAGGGGCAAGAGACCCAGTACTTC; CDR3aa: CASSPLPRPGLFIKGQETQYF
d_gene: .; abundance: .; v_gene: TRBV2; j_gene: TRBJ2-7; CDR3nt: TGTGCCAACCAACAGACTAGGGGGGGCGAGCAGTACTTC; CDR3aa: CANQQTRGGEQYF